The 9 T cell receptor beta chains presented below share a single source sample, sequenced in a study of brain metastases from non-small cell lung cancer. The data were produced by immunoSEQ multiplex PCR, yet TCRdb's version contains in-frame clones alone and is incomplete. Among fewer than 9,500 clones, approximately 86% were seen once, and the ten largest hold around 4.1%. Sequencing input: primary lung tumor tissue. The source is a donor over 35 with non-small cell lung cancer.

The V gene is TRBV4-1, the J gene TRBJ1-3, with 9 bases aligning to TRBD1. The length of the CDR3 is 13 residues. Germline-derived CDR1 and CDR2 are MGHRA and YSYEKL. The ends lost 4 bases at V and 7 bases at J; junction bases unmatched: 2. The CDR3 sequence: CASSLGQGNTIYF. The CDR3 coding sequence is TGCGCCAGCAGCCTTGGACAGGGGAACACCATATATTTT.

CDR3 protein: CASSPTARGGTEAFF. The DNA of the CDR3 is TGTGCCAGCTCACCAACCGCCAGGGGAGGGACTGAAGCTTTCTTT. J is TRBJ1-1 and V is TRBV18, with D tentatively TRBD1 (6 bases). Germline CDR1 and CDR2: KGHSH and LQKENI. V was clipped by 2 bases and J by 5 bases, with 15 bases between them. This CDR3 spans 15 amino acids.

Comments on this clone: The junction and the germline gene differ at one end; a read error may be behind it. This sequence joins TRBV6-5 and TRBJ1-1, with TRBD1 matching 8 bases. Germline V gene sequence: CDR1 MNHEY, CDR2 SVGAGI. The CDR3 sequence is 14 residues long. The CDR3 is CASKRTGLDTEVFF. For the CDR3, the DNA is TGTGCCAGCAAAAGGACAGGGTTGGACACTGAAGTTTTCTTT.

CDR3 nucleotide sequence: TGTGCCAGCAATGGGCTAATTATGGATCAGCCCCAGCATTTT. Protein: CASNGLIMDQPQHF. This sequence joins TRBV28 and TRBJ1-5; D call uncertain. The CDR3 is made up of 14 amino acids. The germline V and J ends were trimmed by 7 bases and 5 bases, with 15 bases remaining between them. Germline CDR1 reads MDHEN; CDR2 reads SYDVKM.

CDR3: CSASTPQGPGGNEQYF. The CDR3 DNA is TGCAGTGCTAGTACCCCTCAGGGGCCAGGAGGAAACGAGCAGTACTTC. J is TRBJ2-7 and V is TRBV20-1; perhaps TRBD1 as D (6 bases). V was clipped by 3 bases and J by 5 bases, with 23 bases between them. This CDR3 has 16 amino acids. Germline V CDR1 and CDR2: DFQATT, SNEGSKA (reference sequence).

The chain joins TRBV18 to TRBJ2-7; D ambiguous. V was trimmed by 1 base and J by 3 bases, leaving 4 bases between them. Per germline, CDR1 KGHSH and CDR2 LQKENI. CDR3 size: 12 residues. CDR3 nucleotide sequence: TGTGCCAGCTCACCACGAAACTACGAGCAGTACTTC. Encoded protein: CASSPRNYEQYF.

This clone was observed once. The chain uses TRBV7-2 and TRBJ1-1; no clear D gene. Per the germline V gene, CDR1 is SGHTA and CDR2 is FQGNSA. The CDR3 loop spans 15 amino acids. The V gene lost 1 base and the J gene lost 0 bases, with 9 bases spanning the gap. The CDR3 DNA is TGTGCCAGCAGCTTAGTGGGCTTCATGAACACTGAAGCTTTCTTT. Amino acids: CASSLVGFMNTEAFF.

This chain connects TRBV2 to TRBJ1-2, with D tentatively TRBD1 (6 bases). The germline CDR1 and CDR2 sequences are SNHLY and FYNNEI. V lost 5 bases and J 4 bases, leaving 17 bases between the germline ends. The CDR3 spans 15 residues. The CDR3, as DNA: TGTGCCAGCAGTCGACAGGCGCTAAGTATCTATGGCTACACCTTC. Encoded protein: CASSRQALSIYGYTF.

In this sample, this clone turned up a few times. The sample has other DNA sequences that encode this CDR3 too. The chain joins TRBV20-1 to TRBJ1-1; D ambiguous. The ends were cut back, 5 bases at V and 1 base at J, with 5 bases in the middle. The germline gives CDR1 DFQATT, CDR2 SNEGSKA (reference sequence). This CDR3 region has 11 residues. The CDR3 reads CSAVWNTEAFF. CDR3 nucleotides: TGCAGTGCTGTCTGGAACACTGAAGCTTTCTTT.